This T cell receptor beta chain is drawn from a study of cytomegalovirus exposure and HLA in healthy donors. V was pared by 0 bases and J by 5 bases, with 8 bases between. Germline V gives CDR1 SGDLS, CDR2 YYNGEE. This CDR3 spans 14 amino acids. Sequencing used immunoSEQ multiplex PCR; TCRdb keeps in-frame clones, though not all of them. The sample has roughly 130,000 clones; just under 90% are singletons. The sequence was collected from a man in his thirties or forties in good health and CMV-seronegative. This chain connects TRBV9 to TRBJ2-2; D perhaps matches TRBD2 (6 bases). The material sequenced was PBMCs. The CDR3 DNA sequence: TGTGCCAGCAGCGTAGATGGAGGGACCGGGGAGCTGTTTTTT. This gives the protein CASSVDGGTGELFF. The complete variable domain, with remaining parts taken from reference TRBV9 and TRBJ2-2, reads DSGVTQTPKHLITATGQRVTLRCSPRSGDLSVYWYQQSLDQGLQFLIQYYNGEERAKGNILERFSAQQFPDLHSELNLSSLELGDSALYFCASSVDGGTGELFFGEGSRLTVL.